This T cell receptor (beta chain) was retrieved from a study of T cell responses to AZD1222 COVID-19 vaccine. The study's findings and limits: Most donors were white British, females outnumbered males, and clonal diversity was possibly underestimated.

A remark on this clone: Antigen unknown.

Sequencing used immunoSEQ multiplex PCR; TCRdb keeps in-frame clones, though not all of them. The sample includes approximately 150,000 clones, 80% to 90% of them seen just once. CDR3 length: 15 amino acids. The germline V gene has CDR1 LGHDT and CDR2 YNNKEL (reference sequence). V lost 4 bases to trimming and J lost 3 bases, with 14 bases between them. Sequenced here: peripheral blood, sampled on day 0 of AZD1222 vaccination. The TCR comes from an adult in good health. The rearrangement uses TRBV3-1 (or the pseudogene TRBV3-2) and TRBJ2-3, with a possible D match to TRBD2 (6 bases). This CDR3 reads CASSLNFGGTDTQYF. In DNA, the CDR3 is TGTGCCAGCAGCCTTAATTTTGGGGGGACAGATACGCAGTATTTT.